Reported below is one T cell receptor (beta chain). What it binds is unknown. Trimming pared 4 bases from V and 7 bases from J, leaving 22 bases between. This CDR3 comprises 16 residues. The germline V gene encodes CDR1 LGHNA and CDR2 YSLEER. This record belongs to a study of cytomegalovirus exposure and HLA in healthy donors. General observations from the study: Evidence from a later analysis indicated that most CMV-associated TCR beta chains looked HLA-restricted. Later genetic work tied a missense DCLRE1C variant to beta-chain V and J trimming. Most subjects had HLA-A and HLA-B alleles reportedly predicted accurately by TCR beta sequences.

Primers: 60 Vbeta forward and 13 Jbeta reverse. Measured with immunoSEQ multiplex PCR; TCRdb has only the in-frame clones, and not every one. The sample shows roughly 200,000 clones, less than 90% of them seen only once. The chain is built from TRBV4-3 and TRBJ1-1, with D maybe TRBD1 (5 bases). Sequenced sample: PBMCs. The clonotype comes from a man aged 50 to 59 in good health and CMV-seronegative. For the CDR3, the DNA is TGCGCCAGCAGCCGGATGCTGGGGGGGAGAGGAAGTGAAGCTTTCTTT. Translation: CASSRMLGGRGSEAFF.